This T cell receptor (beta chain) originates from a study of blood T cell repertoires in COVID-19. This table comes from immunoSEQ multiplex PCR, and its TCRdb copy is limited to in-frame clones, with some not included. Of over 130,000 clones listed, more than 65% were seen once; the top ten hold about 8%. The CDR3 runs to 16 residues. Sequences were obtained from peripheral blood. The TCR comes from a human donor in a cohort sampled during active COVID-19. V and J are TRBV21-1 and TRBJ1-5; the DNA was not used to check the table's D call, TRBD1. TRBV21-1 is designated a pseudogene. CDR3 nucleotides: TGTGCCAGCAGCCCCCGACAGGTCACTAGCAATCAGCCCCAGCATTTT. Amino acid sequence: CASSPRQVTSNQPQHF.